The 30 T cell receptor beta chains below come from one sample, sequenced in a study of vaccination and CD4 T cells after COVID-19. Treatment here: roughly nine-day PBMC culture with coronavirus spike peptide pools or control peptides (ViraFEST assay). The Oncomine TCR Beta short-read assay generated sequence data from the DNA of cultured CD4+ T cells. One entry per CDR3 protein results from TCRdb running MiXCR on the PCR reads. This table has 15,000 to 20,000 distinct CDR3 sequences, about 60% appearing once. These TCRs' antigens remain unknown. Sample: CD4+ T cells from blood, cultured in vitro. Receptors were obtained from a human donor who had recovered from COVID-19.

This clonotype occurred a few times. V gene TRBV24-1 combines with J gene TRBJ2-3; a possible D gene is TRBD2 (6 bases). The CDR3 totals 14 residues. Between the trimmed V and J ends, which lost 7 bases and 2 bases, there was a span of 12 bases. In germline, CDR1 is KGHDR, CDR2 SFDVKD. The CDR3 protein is CATRGGGTTDTQYF. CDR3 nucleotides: TGTGCCACCAGGGGGGGAGGCACCACAGATACGCAGTATTTT.

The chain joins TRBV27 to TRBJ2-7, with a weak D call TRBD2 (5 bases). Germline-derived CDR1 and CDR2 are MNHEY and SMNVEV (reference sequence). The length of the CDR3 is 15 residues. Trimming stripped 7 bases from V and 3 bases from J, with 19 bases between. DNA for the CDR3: TGTGCCAGCAATGAGCGAGCCGGGGTTGGCTACGAGCAGTACTTC. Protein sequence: CASNERAGVGYEQYF.

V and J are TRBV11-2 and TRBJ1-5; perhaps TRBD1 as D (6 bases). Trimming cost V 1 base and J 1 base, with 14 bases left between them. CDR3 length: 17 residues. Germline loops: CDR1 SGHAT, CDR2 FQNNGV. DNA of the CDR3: TGTGCCAGCAGCTTAGGGTTACAGGGATGGAGCAATCAGCCCCAGCATTTT. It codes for CASSLGLQGWSNQPQHF.

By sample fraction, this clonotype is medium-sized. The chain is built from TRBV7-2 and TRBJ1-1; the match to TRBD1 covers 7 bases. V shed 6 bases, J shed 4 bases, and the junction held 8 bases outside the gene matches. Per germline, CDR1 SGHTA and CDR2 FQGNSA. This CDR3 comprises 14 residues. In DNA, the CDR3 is TGTGCCAGCAGTCCCTTTCAGGGGGGCACTGAAGCTTTCTTT. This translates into CASSPFQGGTEAFF.

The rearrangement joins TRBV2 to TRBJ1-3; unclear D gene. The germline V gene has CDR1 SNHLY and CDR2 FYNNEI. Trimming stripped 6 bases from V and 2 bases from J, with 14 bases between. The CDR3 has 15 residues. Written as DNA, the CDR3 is TGTGCCAGCAGGCTTACCCTGGGCACTGGAAACACCATATATTTT. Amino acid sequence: CASRLTLGTGNTIYF.

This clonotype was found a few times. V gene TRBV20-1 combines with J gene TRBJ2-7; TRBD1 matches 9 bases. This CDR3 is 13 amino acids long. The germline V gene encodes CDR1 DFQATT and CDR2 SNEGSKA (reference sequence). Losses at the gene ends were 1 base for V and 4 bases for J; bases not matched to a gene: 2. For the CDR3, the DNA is TGCAGTGCTAGAGGGGACAGGGAGTACGAGCAGTACTTC. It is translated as CSARGDREYEQYF.

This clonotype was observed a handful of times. The CDR3 is CSATGQGIWEAFF. The CDR3 DNA reads as TGCAGTGCTACTGGACAGGGGATTTGGGAAGCTTTCTTT. The V gene is TRBV20-1, the J gene TRBJ1-1; 9 bases align to TRBD1. This CDR3 spans 13 amino acids. V shed 4 bases and J 8 bases; nucleotides not matched to a gene: 8. CDR1 DFQATT and CDR2 SNEGSKA come from the germline V gene (reference sequence).

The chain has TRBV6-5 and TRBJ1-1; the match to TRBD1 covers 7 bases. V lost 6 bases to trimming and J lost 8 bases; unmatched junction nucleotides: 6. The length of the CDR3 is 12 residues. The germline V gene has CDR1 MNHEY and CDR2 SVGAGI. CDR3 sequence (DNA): TGTGCCAGCAGCTACAGGGGAGTGGAAGCTTTCTTT. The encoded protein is CASSYRGVEAFF.

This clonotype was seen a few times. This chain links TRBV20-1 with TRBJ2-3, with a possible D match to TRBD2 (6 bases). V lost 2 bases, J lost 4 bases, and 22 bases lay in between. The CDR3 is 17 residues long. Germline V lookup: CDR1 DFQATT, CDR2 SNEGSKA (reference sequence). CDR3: CSARLGGRGMRADTQYF. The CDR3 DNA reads TGCAGTGCTAGACTCGGGGGTCGGGGGATGCGGGCAGATACGCAGTATTTT.

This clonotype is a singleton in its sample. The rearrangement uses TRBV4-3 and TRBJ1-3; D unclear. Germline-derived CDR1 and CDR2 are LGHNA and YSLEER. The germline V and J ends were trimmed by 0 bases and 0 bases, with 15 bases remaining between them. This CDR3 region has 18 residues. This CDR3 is CASSQDMYRGSSGNTIYF. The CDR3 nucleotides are TGCGCCAGCAGCCAAGATATGTATCGGGGAAGCTCTGGAAACACCATATATTTT.

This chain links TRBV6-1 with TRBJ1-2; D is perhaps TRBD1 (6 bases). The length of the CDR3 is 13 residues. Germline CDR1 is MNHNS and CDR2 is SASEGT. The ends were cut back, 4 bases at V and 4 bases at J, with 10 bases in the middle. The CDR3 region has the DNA TGTGCCAGCAGTGCAGGGGAAGGCTATGGCTACACCTTC. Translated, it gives CASSAGEGYGYTF.

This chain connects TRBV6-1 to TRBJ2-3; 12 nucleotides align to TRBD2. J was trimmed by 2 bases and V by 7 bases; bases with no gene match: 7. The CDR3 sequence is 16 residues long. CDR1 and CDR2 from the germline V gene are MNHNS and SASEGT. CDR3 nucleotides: TGTGCCAGCAAGCGAGGACTAGCGGGGTTCACAGATACGCAGTATTTT. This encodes CASKRGLAGFTDTQYF.

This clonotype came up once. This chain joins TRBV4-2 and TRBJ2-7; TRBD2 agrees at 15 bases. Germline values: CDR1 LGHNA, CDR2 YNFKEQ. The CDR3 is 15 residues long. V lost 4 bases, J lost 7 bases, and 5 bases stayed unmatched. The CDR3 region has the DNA TGTGCCAGCAGCCCCCAGGGACTAGCGGGAGGAGAGCAGTACTTC. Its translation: CASSPQGLAGGEQYF.

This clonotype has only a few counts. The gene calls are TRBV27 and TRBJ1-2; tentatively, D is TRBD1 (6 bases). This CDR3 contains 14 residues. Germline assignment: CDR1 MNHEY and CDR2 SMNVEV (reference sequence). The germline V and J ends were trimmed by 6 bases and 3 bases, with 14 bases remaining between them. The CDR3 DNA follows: TGTGCCAGCAGCCCACAGGGCCCTGACTATGGCTACACCTTC. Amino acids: CASSPQGPDYGYTF.

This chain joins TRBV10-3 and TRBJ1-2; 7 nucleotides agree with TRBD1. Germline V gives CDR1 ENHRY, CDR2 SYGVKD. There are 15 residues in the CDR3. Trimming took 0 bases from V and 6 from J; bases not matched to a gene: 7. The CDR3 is CAISESIGTVHGYTF. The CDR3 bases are TGTGCCATCAGTGAGTCGATAGGGACAGTCCATGGCTACACCTTC.

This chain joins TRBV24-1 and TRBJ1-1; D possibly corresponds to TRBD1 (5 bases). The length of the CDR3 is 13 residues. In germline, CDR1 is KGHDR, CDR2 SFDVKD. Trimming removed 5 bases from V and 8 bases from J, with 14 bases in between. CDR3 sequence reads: CATSGGHGREAFF. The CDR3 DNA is TGTGCCACCAGTGGTGGACACGGGCGAGAAGCTTTCTTT.

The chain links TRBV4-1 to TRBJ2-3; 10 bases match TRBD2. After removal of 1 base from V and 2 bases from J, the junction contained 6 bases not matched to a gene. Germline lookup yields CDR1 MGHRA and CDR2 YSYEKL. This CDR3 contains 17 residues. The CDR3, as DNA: TGCGCCAGCAGCCAAGGGCGGACTAGCGGCATCACAGATACGCAGTATTTT. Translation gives CASSQGRTSGITDTQYF.

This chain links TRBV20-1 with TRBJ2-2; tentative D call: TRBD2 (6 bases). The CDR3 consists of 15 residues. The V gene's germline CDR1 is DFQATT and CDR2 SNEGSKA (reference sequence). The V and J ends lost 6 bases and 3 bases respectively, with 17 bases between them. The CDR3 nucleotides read TGCAGTGCCTTCCGGGATAGCGGATACACCGGGGAGCTGTTTTTT. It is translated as CSAFRDSGYTGELFF.

CDR3 residues: CASSSPPEGPQHF. The CDR3 DNA is TGTGCCAGCAGTTCCCCGCCCGAGGGGCCCCAGCATTTT. The chain links TRBV12-3 or TRBV12-4 to TRBJ1-5; unclear D gene. Trimming removed 4 bases from V and 9 bases from J, with 13 bases in between. The CDR3 has 13 amino acids.

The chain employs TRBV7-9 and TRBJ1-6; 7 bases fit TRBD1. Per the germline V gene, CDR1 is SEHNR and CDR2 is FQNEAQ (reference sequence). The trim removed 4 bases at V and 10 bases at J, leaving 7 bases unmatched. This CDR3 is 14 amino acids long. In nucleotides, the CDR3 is TGTGCCAGCAGCTCCCGGACAGGACACTCACCCCTCCACTTT. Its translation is CASSSRTGHSPLHF.

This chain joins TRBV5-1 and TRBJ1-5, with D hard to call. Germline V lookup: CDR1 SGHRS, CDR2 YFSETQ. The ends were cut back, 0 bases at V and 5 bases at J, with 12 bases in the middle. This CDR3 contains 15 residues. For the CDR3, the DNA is TGCGCCAGCAGCTTGGGGGTAACAGAAGATCAGCCCCAGCATTTT. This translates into CASSLGVTEDQPQHF.

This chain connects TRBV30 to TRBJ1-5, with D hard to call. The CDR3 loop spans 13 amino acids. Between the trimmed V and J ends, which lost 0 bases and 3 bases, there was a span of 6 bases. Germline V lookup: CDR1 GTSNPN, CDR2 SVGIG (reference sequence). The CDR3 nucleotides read TGTGCCTGGAGTGTACAAGACAATCAGCCCCAGCATTTT. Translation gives CAWSVQDNQPQHF. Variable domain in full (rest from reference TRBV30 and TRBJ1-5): SQTIHQWPATLVQPVGSPLSLECTVEGTSNPNLYWYRQAAGRGLQLLFYSVGIGQISSEVPQNLSASRPQDRQFILSSKKLLLSDSGFYLCAWSVQDNQPQHFGDGTRLSIL.

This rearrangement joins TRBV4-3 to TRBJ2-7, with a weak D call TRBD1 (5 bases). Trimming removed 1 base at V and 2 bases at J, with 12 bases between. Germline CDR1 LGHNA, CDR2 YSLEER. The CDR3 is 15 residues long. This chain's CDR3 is CASSQGVGDAYEQYF. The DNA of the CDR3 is TGCGCCAGCAGCCAAGGGGTAGGGGATGCCTACGAGCAGTACTTC.

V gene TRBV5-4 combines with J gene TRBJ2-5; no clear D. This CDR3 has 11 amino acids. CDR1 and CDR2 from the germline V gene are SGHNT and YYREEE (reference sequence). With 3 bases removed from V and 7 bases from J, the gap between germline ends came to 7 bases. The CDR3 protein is CASSSTGTQYF. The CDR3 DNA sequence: TGTGCCAGCAGCTCAACGGGGACCCAGTACTTC.

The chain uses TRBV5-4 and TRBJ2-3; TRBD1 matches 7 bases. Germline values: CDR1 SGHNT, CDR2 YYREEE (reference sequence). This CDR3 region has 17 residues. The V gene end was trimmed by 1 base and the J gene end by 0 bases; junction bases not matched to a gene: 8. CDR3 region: CASSLTFGTDSTDTQYF. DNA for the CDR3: TGTGCCAGCAGCTTGACTTTCGGGACAGATAGCACAGATACGCAGTATTTT. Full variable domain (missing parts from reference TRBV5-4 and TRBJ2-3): ETGVTQSPTHLIKTRGQQVTLRCSSQSGHNTVSWYQQALGQGPQFIFQYYREEENGRGNFPPRFSGLQFPNYSSELNVNALELDDSALYLCASSLTFGTDSTDTQYFGPGTRLTVL.

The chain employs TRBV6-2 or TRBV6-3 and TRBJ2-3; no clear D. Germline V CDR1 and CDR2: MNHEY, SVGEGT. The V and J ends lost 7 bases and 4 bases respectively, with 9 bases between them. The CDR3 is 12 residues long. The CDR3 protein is CASTHRADTQYF. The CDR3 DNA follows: TGTGCCAGCACCCATAGGGCAGATACGCAGTATTTT.

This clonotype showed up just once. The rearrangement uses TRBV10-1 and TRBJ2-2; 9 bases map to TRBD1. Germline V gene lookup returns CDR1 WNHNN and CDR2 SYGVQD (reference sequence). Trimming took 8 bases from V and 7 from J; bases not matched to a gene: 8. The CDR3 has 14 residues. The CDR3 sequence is CASRDREGVGELFF. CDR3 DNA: TGCGCCAGCCGGGACAGGGAGGGAGTCGGGGAGCTGTTTTTT.

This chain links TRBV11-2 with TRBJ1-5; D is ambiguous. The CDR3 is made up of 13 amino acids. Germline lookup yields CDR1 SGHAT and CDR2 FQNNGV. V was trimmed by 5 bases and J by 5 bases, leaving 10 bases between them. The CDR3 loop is CASSPTGDQPQHF. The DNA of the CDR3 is TGTGCCAGCAGCCCGACGGGCGATCAGCCCCAGCATTTT.

The CDR3 is CSASGPLAGGYNEQFF. DNA for the CDR3: TGCAGTGCTAGTGGGCCCCTAGCGGGAGGGTACAATGAGCAGTTCTTC. J is TRBJ2-1 and V is TRBV20-1; 12 bases are shared with TRBD2. The CDR3 is 16 residues long. Germline assignment: CDR1 DFQATT and CDR2 SNEGSKA (reference sequence). V trimming: 3 bases; J trimming: 4 bases; junction bases outside the gene matches: 7.

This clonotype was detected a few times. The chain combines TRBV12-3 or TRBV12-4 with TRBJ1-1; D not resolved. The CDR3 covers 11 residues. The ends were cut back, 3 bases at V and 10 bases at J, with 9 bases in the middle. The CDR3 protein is CASSLRGGAFF. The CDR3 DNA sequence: TGTGCCAGCAGTTTGCGGGGAGGAGCTTTCTTT.